This T cell receptor beta chain was documented in a study of cytomegalovirus exposure and HLA in healthy donors. Findings of the study overall: TCR beta V segments were, for the most part, productive about 87% or about 30% of the time in an earlier analysis. Follow-up analysis later connected one missense variant in DCLRE1C with trimming of TCR beta V- and J-genes. Investigators reported 164 TCR beta chains as tied to cytomegalovirus.

Germline loops: CDR1 SNHLY, CDR2 FYNNEI. CDR3 length: 16 residues. Deletions cut 0 bases from V and 3 bases from J, with 9 bases between. The PCR used 60 Vbeta and 13 Jbeta primers. Some clones are missing from TCRdb's copy, which holds only in-frame ones; the method was immunoSEQ multiplex PCR. This sample carries 200,000 or so clones, just under 70% of them seen once, and the ten largest clones take 2.6%. On this clone: Its antigen is unidentified.

J is TRBJ2-6 and V is TRBV2, with D possibly being TRBD2 (5 bases). This TCR was recovered from a man aged 35-49 years in good health and CMV-seropositive. Sequences were obtained from PBMCs. The CDR3 sequence is CASSEARRGGANVLTF. Written as DNA, the CDR3 is TGTGCCAGCAGTGAAGCGCGACGGGGTGGGGCCAACGTCCTGACTTTC.